This T cell receptor (beta chain) stems from a study of PD-L1 blockade in urothelial cancer. Background on the study: Most of the 29 patients were males with bladder-origin urothelial cancer. Blood was evaluated 3 weeks (second dose) and 6 weeks after therapy began.

Regarding time point: pretreatment peripheral blood. CDR3 length: 16 residues. The V and J ends lost 2 bases and 6 bases, in that order; junction bases with no gene match: 5. Germline V gene data show CDR1 as MGHRA and CDR2 as YSYEKL. Each PCR reaction had synthetic TCR analog templates spiked into it. TCRdb's copy holds only in-frame clones and misses some; the assay was immunoSEQ multiplex PCR. The data contain roughly 53,000 clones, roughly 87% of them singletons. The sequenced sample was PBMCs, obtained around atezolizumab (anti-PD-L1) treatment. The chain recombines TRBV4-1 with TRBJ2-1; 12 bases line up with TRBD2. The receptor was derived from a woman aged 55-70 years with urothelial cancer. The CDR3 loop reads CASSQRLAGVVNEQFF. Here the CDR3 DNA reads TGCGCCAGCAGCCAACGACTAGCGGGAGTTGTCAATGAGCAGTTCTTC.